The rows below give T cell receptor beta chains drawn from one sample of a study of blood T cells in healthy people across ages. MiXCR was run by TCRdb on the 5' RACE reads, yielding one entry per CDR3 protein. The sample has around 1,500,000 distinct CDR3 sequences; roughly 27% are singletons. Sequenced input: blood. These receptors were taken from a woman between 25 and 40 years old in good health. Both conserved end residues are part of each CDR3. A D gene is named only where the DNA matches it firmly. Clone sizes are given selectively: once, few, many, or a class where the clone is expanded.

TRBV29-1,TRBJ2-3,NA,15,few,TGCAGCGTTGTTAGGCCAGGGGTAGGTGCAGATACGCAGTATTTT,CSVVRPGVGADTQYF
TRBV20-1,TRBJ2-7,TRBD2,14,few,TGCAGTGCTATTAGGGCTAGCGGTGCCTACGAGCAGTACTTC,CSAIRASGAYEQYF
TRBV12-3/TRBV12-4,TRBJ2-7,NA,11,many,TGTGCCAGCAGTTCCACCTCCGAGCAGTACTTC,CASSSTSEQYF
TRBV20-1,TRBJ2-1,NA,19,NA,TGCAGTGCCTATAAGAGGTACGGTGGCTACCTGAGCTCCTACAATGAGCAGTTCTTC,CSAYKRYGGYLSSYNEQFF
TRBV4-1,TRBJ2-5,TRBD2,16,NA,TGCGCCAGCAGCCGTAGACTAGCGGGGGGGCAAGAGACCCAGTACTTC,CASSRRLAGGQETQYF
TRBV12-5,TRBJ1-4,NA,15,NA,TGTGCTAGTGGTTTGGTAAGACAAAACCCTGAAAAACTGTTTTTT,CASGLVRQNPEKLFF
TRBV4-1,TRBJ1-2,TRBD1,17,NA,TGCGCCAGCAGCCTACCGGGACAGCGTATTGGACGGGCTGGCTACACCTTC,CASSLPGQRIGRAGYTF
TRBV27,TRBJ2-3,NA,13,NA,TGTGCCAGCAGTTACGGCAGGGAGAATACGCAGTATTTT,CASSYGRENTQYF
TRBV3-1,TRBJ1-1,NA,13,many,TGTGCCAGCAGCCAAGCGTTCGGCTCTGAAGCTTTCTTT,CASSQAFGSEAFF
TRBV11-2,TRBJ2-3,NA,14,few,TGTGCCAGCAGTAAAGGACTAACTCAAGATACGCAGTATTTT,CASSKGLTQDTQYF
TRBV20-1,TRBJ2-4,NA,13,once,TGCAGTGCTAGAGACTCTGCAGGGTTGGGGCAGTACTTC,CSARDSAGLGQYF
TRBV7-2,TRBJ2-4,NA,16,many,TGTGCCAGCAGCTCCAACCCCGACAGACAGAAAAACATTCAGTACTTC,CASSSNPDRQKNIQYF
TRBV4-3,TRBJ1-2,TRBD1,14,few,TGCGCCAGCAGCCGAGATGGACAGGGCTATGGCTACACCTTC,CASSRDGQGYGYTF
TRBV4-1,TRBJ2-3,TRBD1,17,many,TGCGCCAGCAGCCAAGGGGGACAGGGGCGCCCCCCAGATACGCAGTATTTT,CASSQGGQGRPPDTQYF
TRBV9,TRBJ1-6,NA,14,NA,TGTGCCAGCAGCGGCGACAGGAACTTCTCACCCCTCCACTTT,CASSGDRNFSPLHF
TRBV12-3/TRBV12-4,TRBJ2-7,NA,14,many,TGTGCCAGCAGTCCCGGGACCTATTCCTACGAGCAGTACTTC,CASSPGTYSYEQYF
TRBV10-3,TRBJ2-1,NA,16,NA,TGTGCCATCAGCCCACGGACAGACCAGAAGAGGGATGAGCAGTTCTTC,CAISPRTDQKRDEQFF
TRBV29-1,TRBJ2-2,TRBD2,16,few,TGCAGCGTGACGACTAGCGGGAGGCCGTCGGGAGGGGAGCTGTTTTTT,CSVTTSGRPSGGELFF
TRBV29-1,TRBJ2-1,NA,13,few,TGCAGCGTTGATCAATGGCAGTACAATGAGCAGTTCTTC,CSVDQWQYNEQFF
TRBV11-2,TRBJ2-5,NA,13,NA,TGTGCCAGCAGCTTAGCCCTAGGGAAGACCCAGTACTTC,CASSLALGKTQYF
TRBV10-3,TRBJ2-7,NA,15,many,TGTGCCATCAGCCGCGCCTTGGACGGATCCTACGAGCAGTACTTC,CAISRALDGSYEQYF
TRBV24-1,TRBJ2-7,NA,15,NA,TGTGCCACCAGTGATCCTAGGACAGCGATCTACGAGCAGTACTTC,CATSDPRTAIYEQYF
TRBV5-6,TRBJ1-4,NA,15,few,TGTGCCAGCAGCTTATCGGCAGGGGCTAATGAAAAACTGTTTTTT,CASSLSAGANEKLFF
TRBV9,TRBJ2-1,TRBD1,15,few,TGTGCCAGCAGCGTCACAGGACAGGTCTACAATGAGCAGTTCTTC,CASSVTGQVYNEQFF
TRBV20-1,TRBJ2-3,NA,13,many,TGCAGTGCTAGACTAGCGTCGACAGATACGCAGTATTTT,CSARLASTDTQYF
TRBV28,TRBJ1-5,TRBD1,21,many,TGTGCCAGCAGTTTCCCCCCGGGGCGGGGACAGGGGTATTTCGGCAATCAGCCCCAGCATTTT,CASSFPPGRGQGYFGNQPQHF
TRBV7-3,TRBJ1-2,NA,15,few,TGTGCCAGCAGCCCAGAGGCCGGACAGAACTATGGCTACACCTTC,CASSPEAGQNYGYTF
TRBV7-2,TRBJ2-7,TRBD2,17,many,TGTGCCAGCAGCAAACAACTAGCGGGAGGGTCCTCCTACGAGCAGTACTTC,CASSKQLAGGSSYEQYF
TRBV5-5,TRBJ1-4,NA,15,NA,TGTGCCAGCAGCTTGGTCGGGGAAACTAATGAAAAACTGTTTTTT,CASSLVGETNEKLFF
TRBV7-9,TRBJ2-3,NA,12,few,TGTGCCAGCAGCTGGTGGATAGATACGCAGTATTTT,CASSWWIDTQYF
TRBV20-1,TRBJ1-1,NA,13,few,TGCAGTGCCCCTAGGGAGGCGAACACTGAAGCTTTCTTT,CSAPREANTEAFF